Below are 21 T cell receptor beta chains sequenced from a single sample in a study of T-cell memory formation after mild COVID-19. TCRdb used MiXCR to reprocess the 5' RACE reads, holding one entry per CDR3 protein. The repertoire consists of about 130,000 distinct CDR3 sequences, with 16% occurring once and the leading ten covering approximately 14%. Sequenced: PBMCs or a T cell subset sorted from them (not recorded which). The receptors here all came from an adult woman who had mild COVID-19 (a few samples of this study predate the infection). Cell type and time point are not known.

This clonotype occurred a few times. The chain has TRBV5-1 and TRBJ2-5; D perhaps matches TRBD2 (6 bases). The ends were cut back, 0 bases at V and 6 bases at J, with 12 bases in the middle. Germline CDR1 and CDR2: SGHRS and YFSETQ. The CDR3 is made up of 14 amino acids. DNA for the CDR3: TGCGCCAGCAGCTTGGAACTAGCAAGCCAGACCCAGTACTTC. Protein product: CASSLELASQTQYF.

The V and J genes are TRBV7-2 and TRBJ1-4; TRBD1 aligns across 7 bases. The germline V gene encodes CDR1 SGHTA and CDR2 FQGNSA. J lost 4 bases, V lost 2 bases, and 4 bases had no gene match. The CDR3 totals 15 residues. CDR3 in DNA: TGTGCCAGCAGCTTATTAGGGACAGTTAATGAAAAACTGTTTTTT. Its protein is CASSLLGTVNEKLFF.

The table lists this clonotype with a few counts. The CDR3 sequence is CSARGTMNTEAFF. For the CDR3, the DNA is TGCAGTGCTAGGGGTACAATGAACACTGAAGCTTTCTTT. The rearrangement joins TRBV20-1 to TRBJ1-1; no firm D call. Trimming left V 3 bases short and J 0 bases short, with 8 bases between. The CDR3 is 13 residues long. Germline values: CDR1 DFQATT, CDR2 SNEGSKA (reference sequence).

The V gene is TRBV19, the J gene TRBJ2-2; the D is unclear. The V gene lost 7 bases and the J gene lost 3 bases, with 6 bases spanning the gap. The CDR3 is 12 amino acids. Germline V CDR1 and CDR2: LNHDA, SQIVND (reference sequence). The CDR3 loop reads CASMHYTGELFF. DNA for the CDR3: TGTGCCAGTATGCATTACACCGGGGAGCTGTTTTTT.

The V and J genes are TRBV6-2 or TRBV6-3 and TRBJ2-1; 8 bases fit TRBD1. Germline V gene sequence: CDR1 MNHEY, CDR2 SVGEGT. V dropped 2 bases and J dropped 1; count of bases not matched to a gene: 10. CDR3 size: 18 residues. CDR3 DNA: TGTGCCAGCAGTTACGACAGGGGAGCGGGCCAATCCTACAATGAGCAGTTCTTC. This translates into CASSYDRGAGQSYNEQFF.

This clonotype came up a few times. The chain uses TRBV7-2 and TRBJ2-3; TRBD2 agrees at 12 bases. CDR3 length equals 18 residues. The ends lost 5 bases at V and 4 bases at J; junction bases unmatched: 13. Germline CDR1 is SGHTA and CDR2 is FQGNSA. CDR3 region: CASSRPRSSGGASDTQYF. Here the CDR3 DNA reads TGTGCCAGCAGCCGTCCCCGGTCTAGCGGGGGGGCCTCAGATACGCAGTATTTT.

The genes are TRBV7-9 and TRBJ2-7; TRBD2 agrees at 14 bases. Germline V lookup: CDR1 SEHNR, CDR2 FQNEAQ (reference sequence). The V and J ends lost 2 bases and 3 bases, in that order; junction bases with no gene match: 9. The CDR3 has 18 residues. The CDR3 nucleotides read TGTGCCAGCAGCTTACGTGGGACTAGCGGGAGTACAGTCTACGAGCAGTACTTC. This translates into CASSLRGTSGSTVYEQYF.

The chain uses TRBV11-2 and TRBJ2-7; D perhaps matches TRBD1 (6 bases). The CDR3 sequence is 14 residues long. The germline V and J ends were trimmed by 0 bases and 5 bases, with 11 bases remaining between them. Germline V gene lookup returns CDR1 SGHAT and CDR2 FQNNGV. In nucleotides, the CDR3 is TGTGCCAGCAGCTTAGATCAGGGGCTGGACGAGCAGTACTTC. Encoded protein: CASSLDQGLDEQYF. Filled out from reference TRBV11-2 and TRBJ2-7, the complete variable domain reads EAGVAQSPRYKIIEKRQSVAFWCNPISGHATLYWYQQILGQGPKLLIQFQNNGVVDDSQLPKDRFSAERLKGVDSTLKIQPAKLEDSAVYLCASSLDQGLDEQYFGPGTRLTVT.

This clonotype was observed a handful of times. The V gene is TRBV18, the J gene TRBJ2-5; D uncertain. V gave up 4 bases and J gave up 1 base, with 7 bases separating them. CDR1 is KGHSH, CDR2 LQKENI, per germline. CDR3 length: 13 residues. The CDR3 DNA reads as TGTGCCAGCTCACACTATCCCCAAGAGACCCAGTACTTC. It encodes CASSHYPQETQYF.

The chain joins TRBV6-5 to TRBJ2-2, with 7 bases matching TRBD1. The CDR3 totals 14 residues. The J segment lost 5 bases and the V segment lost 6 bases, leaving 6 bases of the junction unmatched. Germline V lookup: CDR1 MNHEY, CDR2 SVGAGI. This CDR3 is CASRPNRGTGELFF. CDR3 sequence (DNA): TGTGCCAGCAGACCCAACAGGGGAACCGGGGAGCTGTTTTTT.

The table lists this clonotype with a few counts. CDR3 amino acids: CAWSFEGKNYEQYF. The CDR3 DNA is TGTGCCTGGAGTTTTGAGGGAAAGAACTACGAGCAGTACTTC. The V gene is TRBV30, the J gene TRBJ2-7, with a possible D match to TRBD2 (5 bases). Trimming took 2 bases from V and 3 from J, leaving 14 bases between them. This CDR3 contains 14 residues. Germline V gene sequence: CDR1 GTSNPN, CDR2 SVGIG (reference sequence).

The genes are TRBV5-1 and TRBJ2-1; 10 bases agree with TRBD2. This CDR3 comprises 15 residues. J was trimmed by 6 bases and V by 0 bases; bases with no gene match: 3. Per germline, CDR1 SGHRS and CDR2 YFSETQ. The CDR3 spells CASSLASGGGNEQFF. In DNA, the CDR3 is TGCGCCAGCAGCTTGGCTAGCGGGGGTGGCAATGAGCAGTTCTTC.

This clonotype appeared a few times. The chain joins TRBV7-9 to TRBJ2-3; no reliable D call. The CDR3 consists of 13 residues. The germline CDR1 and CDR2 sequences are SEHNR and FQNEAQ (reference sequence). V was cut by 4 bases and J by 4 bases, with 9 bases left in between. CDR3 region: CASSSEAADTQYF. The CDR3 region has the DNA TGTGCCAGCAGCTCCGAGGCTGCAGATACGCAGTATTTT.

The chain joins TRBV24-1 to TRBJ2-2; D is unclear. Germline V gives CDR1 KGHDR, CDR2 SFDVKD. Between the trimmed V and J ends, which lost 4 bases and 0 bases, there was a span of 2 bases. The CDR3 consists of 13 residues. CDR3 loop: CATSDPNTGELFF. The CDR3 DNA reads TGTGCCACCAGTGACCCGAACACCGGGGAGCTGTTTTTT.

The V and J genes are TRBV14 and TRBJ2-5; D not certain. The germline V gene encodes CDR1 SGHDN and CDR2 FVKESK. With 1 base removed from V and 5 bases from J, the gap between germline ends came to 11 bases. This CDR3 has 14 amino acids. CDR3 sequence reads: CASSQGGNGETQYF. In DNA, the CDR3 is TGTGCCAGCAGCCAAGGTGGGAACGGGGAGACCCAGTACTTC. Combining the CDR3 with reference TRBV14 and TRBJ2-5 gives the whole variable domain EAGVTQFPSHSVIEKGQTVTLRCDPISGHDNLYWYRRVMGKEIKFLLHFVKESKQDESGMPNNRFLAERTGGTYSTLKVQPAELEDSGVYFCASSQGGNGETQYFGPGTRLLVL.

This chain uses TRBV29-1 with TRBJ2-7; tentative D call: TRBD1 (5 bases). V was trimmed by 4 bases and J by 4 bases, leaving 17 bases between them. From germline, CDR1 is SQVTM and CDR2 ANQGSEA. CDR3 size: 14 residues. The DNA for the CDR3 is TGCAGCGTTGTTCGGATATCTGGGGCGTACGAGCAGTACTTC. Its protein is CSVVRISGAYEQYF.

J is TRBJ2-2 and V is TRBV5-1, with D perhaps TRBD1 (5 bases). Per the germline V gene, CDR1 is SGHRS and CDR2 is YFSETQ. The CDR3 runs 15 residues. V gave up 0 bases and J gave up 0 bases, with 6 bases separating them. CDR3 residues: CASSLEQANTGELFF. CDR3 nucleotide sequence: TGCGCCAGCAGCTTGGAACAGGCGAACACCGGGGAGCTGTTTTTT.

This clonotype was picked up a small number of times. The V gene is TRBV5-4, the J gene TRBJ2-4; 13 bases agree with TRBD2. With V trimmed by 4 bases and J by 7 bases, 8 bases remained unmatched. This CDR3 comprises 16 residues. Germline V gene lookup returns CDR1 SGHNT and CDR2 YYREEE (reference sequence). The CDR3 sequence: CASSGPGTSGTNIQYF. CDR3 nucleotides: TGTGCCAGCAGCGGCCCCGGGACTAGCGGGACGAACATTCAGTACTTC.

This clonotype was detected many times. At one of its ends the junction is not consistent with the germline gene, which may arise from a read error. The J gene is TRBJ2-1, the V gene TRBV5-1; 14 bases are a match to TRBD2. CDR3 length: 15 residues. Per germline, CDR1 SGHRS and CDR2 YFSETQ. The DNA for the CDR3 is TGTGCCAGCAGCTCGGGACTAGCGGGAGATAATGAGCAGTTCTTC. Translating gives CASSSGLAGDNEQFF.

The chain joins TRBV12-3 or TRBV12-4 to TRBJ2-7; D not resolved. Between the trimmed V and J ends, which lost 5 bases and 7 bases, there was a span of 9 bases. The CDR3 loop spans 11 amino acids. The CDR3 DNA follows: TGTGCCAGCAGTGTCGGTCCGGAGCAGTACTTC. Translated, it gives CASSVGPEQYF.

The rearrangement uses TRBV5-1 and TRBJ2-1; 10 nucleotides line up with TRBD2. With V trimmed by 0 bases and J by 5 bases, 2 bases remained unmatched. This CDR3 spans 15 amino acids. Germline CDR1 and CDR2: SGHRS and YFSETQ. CDR3 nucleotides: TGCGCCAGCAGCTTGGCTAGCGGGAGAAACAATGAGCAGTTCTTC. Translation: CASSLASGRNNEQFF.